The 32 T cell receptor beta chains below all came from one sample that was sequenced in a study of blood T cell dynamics during melanoma immunotherapy. Noted time point: pre-treatment baseline. Sequenced by immunoSEQ multiplex PCR; TCRdb stores in-frame clones only, minus some. This sample has 17,000 or so clones, with around 83% found just once. The specimen was blood, collected from a patient treated with checkpoint blockade. Source of these receptors: a human donor with melanoma.

The rearrangement joins TRBV19 to TRBJ2-6; D is uncertain. This CDR3 contains 15 residues. The germline V gene encodes CDR1 LNHDA and CDR2 SQIVND (reference sequence). With 3 bases removed from V and 2 bases from J, the gap between germline ends came to 8 bases. The CDR3 sequence: CASSISVTGANVLTF. The CDR3 bases are TGTGCCAGTAGTATCTCGGTGACTGGGGCCAACGTCCTGACTTTC.

This chain uses TRBV19 with TRBJ1-6; D uncertain. Germline CDR1 is LNHDA and CDR2 is SQIVND (reference sequence). This CDR3 comprises 14 residues. V lost 1 base to trimming and J lost 2 bases, with 3 bases between them. The CDR3 coding sequence is TGTGCCAGTAGTATAGCTACCTATAATTCACCCCTCCACTTT. It specifies CASSIATYNSPLHF.

This chain links TRBV5-3 with TRBJ2-5; 7 bases line up with TRBD1. TRBV5-3 is given ORF status, its function remaining uncertain. The J segment lost 0 bases and the V segment lost 2 bases, leaving 4 bases of the junction unmatched. The length of the CDR3 is 15 residues. In DNA, the CDR3 is TGTGCCAGAAGCTTTAGGCAGGGGGACCAAGAGACCCAGTACTTC. Protein product: CARSFRQGDQETQYF.

The chain uses TRBV7-9 and TRBJ1-4; TRBD1 might be the D (5 bases). The CDR3 loop spans 17 amino acids. The germline V and J ends were trimmed by 1 base and 4 bases, with 16 bases remaining between them. In germline, CDR1 is SEHNR, CDR2 FQNEAQ (reference sequence). The CDR3 DNA sequence: TGTGCCAGCAGCTTAGGGACAATGGGTCATGGTAATGAAAAACTGTTTTTT. Residues: CASSLGTMGHGNEKLFF.

The genes are TRBV2 and TRBJ2-7; no firm D call. The germline CDR1 and CDR2 sequences are SNHLY and FYNNEI. This CDR3 is 12 amino acids long. V shed 6 bases and J shed 1 base, with 7 bases lying between them. The CDR3 DNA follows: TGTGCCAGCAGCAGAACGTCCTACGAGCAGTACTTC. Translation gives CASSRTSYEQYF.

As regards this clone: Additional DNA sequences in this sample encode the identical CDR3. The chain joins TRBV19 to TRBJ1-1; 7 bases are a match to TRBD1. CDR3 length equals 16 residues. The J segment lost 1 base and the V segment lost 7 bases, leaving 12 bases of the junction unmatched. In germline, CDR1 is LNHDA, CDR2 SQIVND (reference sequence). CDR3 sequence reads: CASTPTTGSGNTEAFF. The CDR3 nucleotides are TGTGCCAGTACCCCAACGACAGGGAGTGGGAACACTGAAGCTTTCTTT.

In its sample, this clone was seen a few times. The J gene is TRBJ2-1, the V gene TRBV6-4; 8 nucleotides agree with TRBD2. V lost 4 bases to trimming and J lost 5 bases; unmatched junction nucleotides: 7. The V gene's germline CDR1 is MRHNA and CDR2 SNTAGT. The CDR3 is 15 residues long. The CDR3 spells CASSVGTSGNNEQFF. The CDR3 DNA reads TGTGCCAGCAGTGTTGGGACTAGTGGTAACAATGAGCAGTTCTTC.

The rearrangement uses TRBV28 and TRBJ1-6; 7 bases map to TRBD1. The V gene's germline CDR1 is MDHEN and CDR2 SYDVKM. This CDR3 is built from 12 residues. V lost 6 bases to trimming and J lost 13 bases; unmatched junction nucleotides: 6. This chain's CDR3 is CASRAGQEPLHF. The CDR3 DNA is TGTGCCAGCAGGGCCGGACAGGAGCCCCTCCACTTT.

V gene TRBV10-3 combines with J gene TRBJ1-5; tentative D call: TRBD1 (6 bases). The V gene's germline CDR1 is ENHRY and CDR2 SYGVKD. This CDR3 has 13 amino acids. V lost 3 bases, J lost 6 bases, and 9 bases lay in between. The CDR3 region has the DNA TGTGCCATCAGTGACAGGGGCGGTCAGCCCCAGCATTTT. It translates to CAISDRGGQPQHF.

This sequence joins TRBV30 and TRBJ1-6, with TRBD1 matching 9 bases. From germline, CDR1 is GTSNPN and CDR2 SVGIG (reference sequence). After removal of 5 bases from V and 3 bases from J, the junction contained 17 bases not matched to a gene. This CDR3 region has 19 residues. The CDR3 here is CAWASGDRATSVYNSPLHF. CDR3 nucleotides: TGTGCCTGGGCGTCGGGGGACAGGGCTACTTCAGTCTATAATTCACCCCTCCACTTT. Full variable domain (remainder filled in from reference TRBV30 and TRBJ1-6): SQTIHQWPATLVQPVGSPLSLECTVEGTSNPNLYWYRQAAGRGLQLLFYSVGIGQISSEVPQNLSASRPQDRQFILSSKKLLLSDSGFYLCAWASGDRATSVYNSPLHFGNGTRLTVT.

The chain recombines TRBV5-4 with TRBJ2-7, with unresolved D. This CDR3 spans 13 amino acids. CDR1 SGHNT and CDR2 YYREEE come from the germline V gene (reference sequence). The ends were cut back, 0 bases at V and 6 bases at J, with 10 bases in the middle. The CDR3 loop is CASSLAETSEQYF. The CDR3 DNA reads as TGTGCCAGCAGCTTGGCCGAGACCAGCGAGCAGTACTTC.

The V and J genes are TRBV2 and TRBJ2-7; the D gene is possibly TRBD2 (6 bases). The V gene lost 5 bases and the J gene lost 3 bases, with 17 bases spanning the gap. This CDR3 contains 15 residues. CDR1 and CDR2 (germline): SNHLY, FYNNEI. This chain's CDR3 is CASSRPGLKFYEQYF. Written as DNA, the CDR3 is TGTGCCAGCAGTAGACCGGGACTGAAGTTCTACGAGCAGTACTTC.

The chain uses TRBV6-1 and TRBJ2-1; 11 bases are shared with TRBD2. Germline V gene data show CDR1 as MNHNS and CDR2 as SASEGT. The CDR3 consists of 17 residues. Trimming removed 4 bases from V and 7 bases from J; junction bases left unmatched: 12. CDR3 DNA sequence: TGTGCCAGCAGTGTATCTAGCGGGAGGCGTTTGGGGAATGAGCAGTTCTTC. It yields the protein CASSVSSGRRLGNEQFF.

The chain couples TRBV11-2 to TRBJ1-2; D might be TRBD1 (6 bases). Deletions cut 5 bases from V and 5 bases from J, with 12 bases between. The CDR3 totals 13 residues. Germline-derived CDR1 and CDR2 are SGHAT and FQNNGV. DNA for the CDR3: TGTGCCAGCAGCGCGGGACATGGGTATGGCTACACCTTC. It specifies CASSAGHGYGYTF.

CDR3 loop: CASNTAGAKNIQYF. The DNA for the CDR3 is TGTGCCAGTAATACGGCGGGAGCCAAAAACATTCAGTACTTC. The chain employs TRBV19 and TRBJ2-4, with a possible D match to TRBD2 (5 bases). This CDR3 comprises 14 residues. Between the trimmed V and J ends, which lost 7 bases and 0 bases, there was a span of 10 bases. Germline lookup yields CDR1 LNHDA and CDR2 SQIVND (reference sequence).

This chain links TRBV9 with TRBJ1-1; D uncertain. This CDR3 comprises 16 residues. Germline loops: CDR1 SGDLS, CDR2 YYNGEE. Trimming took 0 bases from V and 0 from J, leaving 12 bases between them. CDR3 sequence reads: CASSVGAATVNTEAFF. CDR3 bases: TGTGCCAGCAGCGTAGGGGCAGCGACCGTGAACACTGAAGCTTTCTTT.

The gene calls are TRBV7-6 and TRBJ2-5; TRBD1 aligns across 10 bases. The trim removed 5 bases at V and 1 base at J, leaving 4 bases unmatched. Germline V lookup: CDR1 SGHVS, CDR2 FNYEAQ. This CDR3 contains 15 residues. CDR3 amino acids: CASSAGTGAQETQYF. The CDR3 DNA reads TGTGCCAGCAGCGCAGGGACAGGGGCCCAAGAGACCCAGTACTTC.

The chain is built from TRBV18 and TRBJ2-5, with D possibly matching TRBD1 (6 bases). V was pared by 2 bases and J by 1 base, with 14 bases between. The CDR3 covers 16 residues. Germline V lookup: CDR1 KGHSH, CDR2 LQKENI. The CDR3 region has the DNA TGTGCCAGCTCACCATTGGGACAACCGCTCCAAGAGACCCAGTACTTC. It specifies CASSPLGQPLQETQYF.

The chain carries TRBV5-6 and TRBJ2-7; TRBD1 might be the D (6 bases). V was cut by 2 bases and J by 7 bases, with 16 bases left in between. CDR1 and CDR2 from the germline V gene are SGHDT and YYEEEE. The CDR3 loop spans 14 amino acids. Here the CDR3 reads CASSLGQWGGEQYF. The CDR3 DNA reads as TGTGCCAGCAGCTTAGGACAGTGGGGCGGAGAGCAGTACTTC.

The rearrangement links TRBV7-9 to TRBJ2-7, with TRBD2 matching over 14 bases. The CDR3 spans 16 residues. V was pared by 5 bases and J by 5 bases, with 8 bases of the junction left unmatched. In germline, CDR1 is SEHNR, CDR2 FQNEAQ (reference sequence). The CDR3 DNA sequence: TGTGCCAGCAGCCACGGGACTAGCGGGAGCATAAACGAGCAGTACTTC. Protein sequence: CASSHGTSGSINEQYF. Based on the CDR3 plus reference TRBV7-9 and TRBJ2-7, the full variable domain is DTGVSQNPRHKITKRGQNVTFRCDPISEHNRLYWYRQTLGQGPEFLTYFQNEAQLEKSRLLSDRFSAERPKGSFSTLEIQRTEQGDSAMYLCASSHGTSGSINEQYFGPGTRLTVT.

A few counts support this clone. The rearrangement links TRBV5-1 to TRBJ2-7; the match to TRBD2 covers 7 bases. Trimming removed 0 bases from V and 3 bases from J; junction bases left unmatched: 3. The CDR3 contains 14 residues. Germline V CDR1 and CDR2: SGHRS, YFSETQ. The CDR3 sequence: CASSLEAGYYEQYF. CDR3 bases: TGCGCCAGCAGCTTGGAAGCGGGATACTACGAGCAGTACTTC.

The gene calls are TRBV29-1 and TRBJ1-4, with no clear D. The ends were cut back, 6 bases at V and 8 bases at J, with 16 bases in the middle. Germline assignment: CDR1 SQVTM and CDR2 ANQGSEA. The CDR3 has 13 amino acids. The CDR3 DNA follows: TGCAGCGTCGCACCAACTGGCGGGGAAAAACTGTTTTTT. Its protein product is CSVAPTGGEKLFF.

This clone was recorded a few times. The V gene is TRBV18, the J gene TRBJ1-4; tentative D call: TRBD1 (5 bases). The length of the CDR3 is 13 residues. Germline values: CDR1 KGHSH, CDR2 LQKENI. The ends were cut back, 3 bases at V and 9 bases at J, with 11 bases in the middle. CDR3 in DNA: TGTGCCAGCTCACCTGATAGGGGTCAAAAACTGTTTTTT. Residues: CASSPDRGQKLFF.

The V call is TRBV7-9, the J call TRBJ1-4, with TRBD1 matching over 8 bases. The CDR3 runs to 15 residues. The ends lost 4 bases at V and 8 bases at J; junction bases unmatched: 9. CDR1 and CDR2 (germline): SEHNR, FQNEAQ (reference sequence). The CDR3 DNA reads as TGTGCCAGCAGCTCACCAGGGGGCGGACTCGAAAAACTGTTTTTT. This codes for CASSSPGGGLEKLFF.

The V and J genes are TRBV9 and TRBJ2-1; the D gene is possibly TRBD1 (6 bases). Trimming removed 0 bases from V and 0 bases from J, with 7 bases in between. CDR1 and CDR2 from the germline V gene are SGDLS and YYNGEE. This CDR3 has 15 amino acids. The DNA for the CDR3 is TGTGCCAGCAGCGTAGAGGACAGCTCCTACAATGAGCAGTTCTTC. Translating it yields CASSVEDSSYNEQFF.

This chain links TRBV11-3 with TRBJ2-7; the D is unclear. Germline CDR1 and CDR2: SGHNT and YENEEA. CDR3 length: 12 residues. Trimming removed 0 bases from V and 6 bases from J, with 6 bases in between. The CDR3 is CASSLEPSEQYF. The CDR3 DNA follows: TGTGCCAGCAGCTTAGAACCGAGCGAGCAGTACTTC.

In DNA form, the CDR3 reads TGTGCCAGCAGCTTAGAAGACTACTATGGCTACACCTTC. Residues: CASSLEDYYGYTF. The rearrangement joins TRBV11-3 to TRBJ1-2, with D unclear. This CDR3 spans 13 amino acids. Germline V gene data show CDR1 as SGHNT and CDR2 as YENEEA. V was shortened by 0 bases and J by 3 bases, with 5 bases between the two germline ends.

This chain connects TRBV6-6 to TRBJ2-1; the match to TRBD2 covers 9 bases. J lost 4 bases, V lost 5 bases, and 3 bases had no gene match. The CDR3 runs to 14 residues. Germline V gene data show CDR1 as MNHNY and CDR2 as SVGAGI (reference sequence). CDR3 nucleotide sequence: TGTGCCAGCAGTAGCGGGAGGTCGTACAATGAGCAGTTCTTC. Amino acids: CASSSGRSYNEQFF.

The CDR3 DNA reads as TGTCTCCAAGGGAGTGGCTACACCTTC. It translates to CLQGSGYTF. The chain links TRBV2 to TRBJ1-2; D remains ambiguous. Germline V gene sequence: CDR1 SNHLY, CDR2 FYNNEI. This CDR3 contains 9 residues.

The J gene is TRBJ2-5, the V gene TRBV28; D gene ambiguous. Near its end, the DNA agrees better with TRBJ2-7, so the J call may be wrong. Germline CDR1 and CDR2: MDHEN and SYDVKM. The CDR3 is 15 amino acids. Written as DNA, the CDR3 is TGTGCCAGCAGTTTTTCCCCCCCGGGCGGCTACGAGCAGTACTTC. This encodes CASSFSPPGGYEQYF.

This chain joins TRBV15 and TRBJ2-7, with TRBD1 matching 8 bases. Germline V CDR1 and CDR2: LNHNV, YYDKDF (reference sequence). V trimming: 3 bases; J trimming: 1 base; junction bases outside the gene matches: 2. CDR3 length equals 14 residues. CDR3 sequence (DNA): TGTGCCACCAGCAGGGACAGGGAATCCTACGAGCAGTACTTC. It specifies CATSRDRESYEQYF.

This sequence joins TRBV7-9 and TRBJ2-3, with unresolved D. The V gene lost 5 bases and the J gene lost 2 bases, with 8 bases spanning the gap. CDR3 size: 13 residues. Looked up from germline, CDR1 is SEHNR and CDR2 is FQNEAQ (reference sequence). CDR3 in DNA: TGTGCCAGCAGCGCCCAAATCACAGATACGCAGTATTTT. This codes for CASSAQITDTQYF.